Shown below are 18 T cell receptor beta chains from a single sample sequenced in a study of T cell responses to AZD1222 COVID-19 vaccine. The assay was immunoSEQ multiplex PCR, and TCRdb's table has in-frame clones only and misses some. Of under 150,000 clones in the sample, 80% to 90% were seen once. The source material was peripheral blood, sampled 28 days after the second AZD1222 dose. The receptors originated from an adult who received the AZD1222 COVID-19 vaccine.

This clone was seen only a few times. V is TRBV5-4 and J is TRBJ2-2; 7 bases align to TRBD1. There are 15 residues in the CDR3. Germline CDR1 SGHNT, CDR2 YYREEE (reference sequence). Trimming removed 4 bases from V and 1 base from J; junction bases left unmatched: 4. The chain's CDR3 is CASSARTGNTGELFF. In DNA form, the CDR3 reads TGTGCCAGCAGCGCAAGGACAGGGAACACCGGGGAGCTGTTTTTT.

The chain employs TRBV4-1 and TRBJ1-5; D gene unclear. V was clipped by 4 bases and J by 0 bases, with 7 bases between them. CDR3 length: 14 amino acids. Germline lookup yields CDR1 MGHRA and CDR2 YSYEKL. The CDR3 nucleotides read TGCGCCAGCAGCCTAGGCTATAGCAATCAGCCCCAGCATTTT. This codes for CASSLGYSNQPQHF.

The V call is TRBV18, the J call TRBJ2-1; TRBD1 aligns across 9 bases. V lost 0 bases, J lost 9 bases, and 3 bases stayed unmatched. CDR1 is KGHSH and CDR2 is LQKENI in the germline V gene. This CDR3 region has 14 residues. CDR3 nucleotide sequence: TGTGCCAGCTCACCACCGGGACAGGGAGGTGAGCAGTTCTTC. Translating it yields CASSPPGQGGEQFF.

V is TRBV5-6 and J is TRBJ1-6; D not certain. In germline, CDR1 is SGHDT, CDR2 YYEEEE. V was cut by 0 bases and J by 9 bases, with 1 base left in between. The length of the CDR3 is 11 residues. CDR3 nucleotides: TGTGCCAGCAGCTTGGTTTCACCCCTCCACTTT. It translates to CASSLVSPLHF.

V is TRBV9 and J is TRBJ1-4, with a possible D match to TRBD1 (5 bases). This CDR3 has 16 residues. Germline lookup yields CDR1 SGDLS and CDR2 YYNGEE. The V end lost 0 bases, the J end lost 7 bases, and 16 bases lay between the germline ends. CDR3 sequence: CASSVEGAPRGEKLFF. CDR3 DNA sequence: TGTGCCAGCAGCGTAGAAGGGGCCCCGAGAGGTGAAAAACTGTTTTTT.

The chain is built from TRBV19 and TRBJ1-5; 8 bases align to TRBD1. Germline V gene data show CDR1 as LNHDA and CDR2 as SQIVND (reference sequence). With V trimmed by 5 bases and J by 5 bases, 8 bases remained unmatched. This CDR3 region has 15 residues. The CDR3 DNA follows: TGTGCCAGTAGTGACGGACAGGGTCAGGATCAGCCCCAGCATTTT. Encoded protein: CASSDGQGQDQPQHF.

Here the CDR3 reads CASSWGVSNQPQHF. As DNA, the CDR3 is TGTGCCAGCAGTTGGGGGGTCAGCAATCAGCCCCAGCATTTT. The rearrangement links TRBV6-6 to TRBJ1-5; a weak D match, TRBD1 (5 bases). Per the germline V gene, CDR1 is MNHNY and CDR2 is SVGAGI (reference sequence). V shed 4 bases and J shed 1 base, with 8 bases lying between them. The length of the CDR3 is 14 residues.

V and J are TRBV20-1 and TRBJ1-2; tentative D call: TRBD1 (5 bases). CDR1 is DFQATT, CDR2 SNEGSKA, per germline (reference sequence). V lost 6 bases, J lost 8 bases, and 13 bases lay in between. The CDR3 spans 11 residues. CDR3 sequence (DNA): TGCAGTGCCGGAGGCGGGGGAGGCTACACCTTC. The encoded protein is CSAGGGGGYTF.

This clone was recorded a few times. The chain carries TRBV15 and TRBJ1-4, with 7 positions matching TRBD1. V trimming: 2 bases; J trimming: 5 bases; junction bases outside the gene matches: 8. This CDR3 is 16 amino acids long. Germline CDR1 LNHNV, CDR2 YYDKDF (reference sequence). Here the CDR3 reads CATSRLDQGGNEKLFF. CDR3 nucleotide sequence: TGTGCCACCAGCAGACTCGATCAGGGGGGAAATGAAAAACTGTTTTTT.

This clone was observed once. This rearrangement joins TRBV2 to TRBJ2-7, with D uncertain. The germline gives CDR1 SNHLY, CDR2 FYNNEI. The CDR3 is 13 residues long. Trimming removed 4 bases at V and 5 bases at J, with 12 bases between. CDR3 region: CASSGVDRDEQYF. The CDR3 DNA is TGTGCCAGCAGTGGGGTGGATAGGGACGAGCAGTACTTC.

CDR3 residues: CASSPQRGNTEAFF. Written as DNA, the CDR3 is TGTGCCAGCTCACCTCAAAGGGGGAACACTGAAGCTTTCTTT. The chain is built from TRBV18 and TRBJ1-1, with a possible D match to TRBD1 (5 bases). Trimming pared 3 bases from V and 1 base from J, leaving 9 bases between. Per the germline V gene, CDR1 is KGHSH and CDR2 is LQKENI. The CDR3 contains 14 residues.

The rearrangement joins TRBV6-5 to TRBJ2-7; TRBD2 agrees at 9 bases. In germline, CDR1 is MNHEY, CDR2 SVGAGI. The CDR3 is 15 amino acids. With 0 bases clipped from V and 0 bases from J, the junction kept 0 bases outside the gene matches. CDR3 sequence reads: CASSYSGLASYEQYF. As DNA, the CDR3 is TGTGCCAGCAGTTACTCGGGACTAGCCTCCTACGAGCAGTACTTC.

This chain uses TRBV5-1 with TRBJ2-1; 8 bases are a match to TRBD2. This CDR3 contains 15 residues. Trimming took 0 bases from V and 5 from J; bases not matched to a gene: 4. The V gene's germline CDR1 is SGHRS and CDR2 YFSETQ. The chain's CDR3 is CASSLGGGSNNEQFF. DNA of the CDR3: TGCGCCAGCAGCTTGGGCGGGGGGAGCAACAATGAGCAGTTCTTC.

There are a few counts of this clone. This chain connects TRBV4-1 to TRBJ1-1; D call uncertain. The CDR3 totals 13 residues. V lost 3 bases and J 3 bases, leaving 8 bases between the germline ends. CDR1 and CDR2 from the germline V gene are MGHRA and YSYEKL. In DNA, the CDR3 is TGCGCCAGCAGCCAGTATAGTTACACTGAAGCTTTCTTT. Translation gives CASSQYSYTEAFF.

This chain connects TRBV18 to TRBJ2-7; D tentatively fits TRBD1 or TRBD2 (6 bases each). The V gene lost 3 bases and the J gene lost 0 bases, with 15 bases spanning the gap. The germline V gene encodes CDR1 KGHSH and CDR2 LQKENI. The CDR3 has 16 residues. The CDR3 region has the DNA TGTGCCAGCTCACCCTTGACGGGGGCTCGCTCCTACGAGCAGTACTTC. Translation gives CASSPLTGARSYEQYF.

This clone was observed once. The chain recombines TRBV5-4 with TRBJ2-7, with a possible D match to TRBD1 (6 bases). The CDR3 loop spans 12 amino acids. Trimming removed 4 bases at V and 7 bases at J, with 12 bases between. In germline, CDR1 is SGHNT, CDR2 YYREEE (reference sequence). The CDR3 nucleotides read TGTGCCAGCAGCCTAACAGGGTATGAGCAGTACTTC. It is translated as CASSLTGYEQYF.

The chain carries TRBV4-3 and TRBJ1-1; 7 bases are a match to TRBD1. CDR3 length: 15 residues. Per germline, CDR1 LGHNA and CDR2 YSLEER. The ends lost 4 bases at V and 4 bases at J; junction bases unmatched: 9. The chain's CDR3 is CASSPGGHSLTEAFF. The CDR3 DNA follows: TGCGCCAGCAGCCCAGGGGGACACAGCCTCACTGAAGCTTTCTTT.

The J gene is TRBJ2-5, the V gene TRBV7-2, with a tentative D call TRBD2 (7 bases). The CDR3 length is 14 residues. The V end was cut by 5 bases, the J end by 4 bases, with 14 bases between. The germline CDR1 and CDR2 sequences are SGHTA and FQGNSA. The CDR3 here is CASSVGGAGETQYF. CDR3 coding DNA: TGTGCCAGCAGCGTAGGGGGGGCGGGAGAGACCCAGTACTTC.